Here is one T cell receptor beta chain with its context. Antigen: not known. Libraries were made from RNA as TCR cDNA, using a modified protocol. TCRdb independently ran MiXCR on the 5' RACE reads; one entry per CDR3 protein. The repertoire holds 350,000 to 400,000 distinct CDR3 sequences, roughly 27% seen once, with about 6% in the top ten. This entry comes from a study of identical twins' blood T cells. Study results and caveats: Twin similarity might stem from environmental factors, not only genetics. Shared CDR3 clonotype counts tracked mainly the product of cloneset sizes. Even for out-of-frame TCRbeta, twins reportedly shared V gene usage much more than unrelated donors.

V was pared by 1 base and J by 8 bases, with 14 bases between. The germline V gene has CDR1 KGHSH and CDR2 LQKENI. CDR3 length: 14 residues. The TCR comes from a woman aged 18-49 years in good health. What was sequenced was PBMCs. V gene TRBV18 combines with J gene TRBJ1-2; D call uncertain. DNA for the CDR3: TGTGCCAGCTCACCACTCCGAGATCAGAGGGGCTACACCTTC. As protein: CASSPLRDQRGYTF.